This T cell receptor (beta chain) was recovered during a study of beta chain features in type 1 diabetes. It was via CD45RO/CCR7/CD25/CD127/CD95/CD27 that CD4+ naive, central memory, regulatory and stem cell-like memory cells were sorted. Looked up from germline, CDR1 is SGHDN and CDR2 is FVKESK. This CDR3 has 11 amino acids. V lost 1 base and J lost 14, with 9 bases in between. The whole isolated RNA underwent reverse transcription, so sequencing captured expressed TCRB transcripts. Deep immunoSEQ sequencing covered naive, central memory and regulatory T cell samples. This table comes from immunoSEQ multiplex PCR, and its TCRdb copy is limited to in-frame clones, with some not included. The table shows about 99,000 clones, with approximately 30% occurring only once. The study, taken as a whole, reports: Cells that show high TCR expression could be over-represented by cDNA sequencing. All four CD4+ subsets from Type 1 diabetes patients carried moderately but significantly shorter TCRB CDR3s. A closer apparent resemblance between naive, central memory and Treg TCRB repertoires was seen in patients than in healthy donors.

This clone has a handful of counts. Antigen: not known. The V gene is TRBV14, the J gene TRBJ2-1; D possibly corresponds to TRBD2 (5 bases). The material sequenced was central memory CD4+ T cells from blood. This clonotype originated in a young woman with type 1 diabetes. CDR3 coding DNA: TGTGCCAGCAGCCAAGTGCTAGCTAAGTTCTTC. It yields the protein CASSQVLAKFF.